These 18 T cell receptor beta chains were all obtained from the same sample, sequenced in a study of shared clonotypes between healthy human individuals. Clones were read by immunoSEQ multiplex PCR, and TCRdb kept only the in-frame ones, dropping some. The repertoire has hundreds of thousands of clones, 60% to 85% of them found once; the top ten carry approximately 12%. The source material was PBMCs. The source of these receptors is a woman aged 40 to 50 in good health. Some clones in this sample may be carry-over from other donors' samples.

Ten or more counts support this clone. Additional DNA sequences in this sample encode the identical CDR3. Written as DNA, the CDR3 is TGTGCCAGCAGTTTCGGTCATACCAATCAGCCCCAGCATTTT. Its protein product is CASSFGHTNQPQHF. The chain couples TRBV27 to TRBJ1-5, with D hard to call. Looked up from germline, CDR1 is MNHEY and CDR2 is SMNVEV (reference sequence). V was trimmed by 3 bases and J by 3 bases, leaving 9 bases between them. This CDR3 contains 14 residues.

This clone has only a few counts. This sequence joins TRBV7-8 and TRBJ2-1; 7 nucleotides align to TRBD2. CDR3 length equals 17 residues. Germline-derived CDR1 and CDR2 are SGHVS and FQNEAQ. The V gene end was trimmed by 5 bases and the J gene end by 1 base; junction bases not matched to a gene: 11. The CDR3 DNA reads TGTGCCAGCAGCCCCGACCCTCCGGGACTATCCTACAATGAGCAGTTCTTC. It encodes CASSPDPPGLSYNEQFF.

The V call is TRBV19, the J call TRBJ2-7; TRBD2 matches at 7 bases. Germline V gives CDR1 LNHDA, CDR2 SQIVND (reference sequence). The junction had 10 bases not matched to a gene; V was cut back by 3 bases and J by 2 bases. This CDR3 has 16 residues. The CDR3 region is CASSMSGRDYAYEQYF. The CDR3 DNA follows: TGTGCCAGTAGTATGAGCGGCCGGGACTACGCCTACGAGCAGTACTTC.

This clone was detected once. The DNA of the CDR3 is TGTGCCAGCAGCTTAGAACTAGCGGGGACCTACGAGCAGTACTTC. Translating it yields CASSLELAGTYEQYF. The chain combines TRBV7-2 with TRBJ2-7, with 10 bases lining up with TRBD2. V was clipped by 1 base and J by 2 bases; unmatched bases: 2. The CDR3 totals 15 residues. Per the germline V gene, CDR1 is SGHTA and CDR2 is FQGNSA.

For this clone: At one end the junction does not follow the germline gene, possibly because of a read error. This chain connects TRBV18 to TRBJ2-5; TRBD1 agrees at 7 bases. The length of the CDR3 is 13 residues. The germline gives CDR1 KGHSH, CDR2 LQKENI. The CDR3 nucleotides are TGTGCCAGCTCACCCATGCCGGGACAGAGCCGACACTTC. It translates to CASSPMPGQSRHF.

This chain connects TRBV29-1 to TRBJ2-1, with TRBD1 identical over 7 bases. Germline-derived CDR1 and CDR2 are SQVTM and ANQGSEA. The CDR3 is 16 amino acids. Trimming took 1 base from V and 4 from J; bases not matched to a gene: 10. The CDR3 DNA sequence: TGCAGCGTTGAAGCCACTCACAGGGGTATGTACAATGAGCAGTTCTTC. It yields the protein CSVEATHRGMYNEQFF.

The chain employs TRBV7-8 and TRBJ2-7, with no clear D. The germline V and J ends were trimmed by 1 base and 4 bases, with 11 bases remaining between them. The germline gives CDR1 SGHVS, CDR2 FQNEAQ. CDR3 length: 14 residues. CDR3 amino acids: CASSLDWTSYEQYF. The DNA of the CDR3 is TGTGCCAGCAGCTTAGATTGGACCTCGTACGAGCAGTACTTC.

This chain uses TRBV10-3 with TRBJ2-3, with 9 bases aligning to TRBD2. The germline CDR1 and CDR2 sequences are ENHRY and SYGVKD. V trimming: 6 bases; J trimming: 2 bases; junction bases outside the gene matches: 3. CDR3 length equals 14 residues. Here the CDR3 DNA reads TGTGCCATCAGGCGGGAGGGCCCCACAGATACGCAGTATTTT. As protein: CAIRREGPTDTQYF.

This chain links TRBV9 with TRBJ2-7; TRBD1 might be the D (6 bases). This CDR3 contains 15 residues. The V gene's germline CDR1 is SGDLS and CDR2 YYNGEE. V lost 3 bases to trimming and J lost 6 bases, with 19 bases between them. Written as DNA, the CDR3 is TGTGCCAGCAGCGACCGGGACACCCAAAGGGGCGAGCAGTACTTC. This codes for CASSDRDTQRGEQYF. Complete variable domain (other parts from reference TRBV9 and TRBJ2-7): DSGVTQTPKHLITATGQRVTLRCSPRSGDLSVYWYQQSLDQGLQFLIQYYNGEERAKGNILERFSAQQFPDLHSELNLSSLELGDSALYFCASSDRDTQRGEQYFGPGTRLTVT.

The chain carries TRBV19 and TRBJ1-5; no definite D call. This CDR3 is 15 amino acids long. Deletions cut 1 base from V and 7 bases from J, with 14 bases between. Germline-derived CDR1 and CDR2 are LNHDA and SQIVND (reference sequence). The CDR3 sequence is CASSIGDYFGQPQHF. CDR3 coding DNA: TGTGCCAGTAGTATAGGAGATTATTTCGGGCAGCCCCAGCATTTT.

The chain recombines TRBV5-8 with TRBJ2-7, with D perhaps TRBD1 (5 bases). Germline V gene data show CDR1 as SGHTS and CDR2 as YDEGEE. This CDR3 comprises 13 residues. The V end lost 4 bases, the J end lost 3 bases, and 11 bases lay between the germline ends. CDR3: CASSIDRGYEQYF. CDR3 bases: TGTGCCAGCAGCATCGACAGAGGCTACGAGCAGTACTTC. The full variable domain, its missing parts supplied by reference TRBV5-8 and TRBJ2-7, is EAGVTQSPTHLIKTRGQQATLRCSPISGHTSVYWYQQALGLGLQFLLWYDEGEERNRGNFPPRFSGRQFPNYSSELNVNALELEDSALYLCASSIDRGYEQYFGPGTRLTVT.

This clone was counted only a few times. The CDR3 DNA reads as TGTGCCAGCAGCTTCGGGACACAGGACACAGATACGCAGTATTTT. This encodes CASSFGTQDTDTQYF. J is TRBJ2-3 and V is TRBV7-2, with a possible D match to TRBD1 (6 bases). V lost 3 bases to trimming and J lost 2 bases, with 12 bases between them. Germline V gene data show CDR1 as SGHTA and CDR2 as FQGNSA. CDR3 length: 15 amino acids. The full variable domain, in which reference TRBV7-2 and TRBJ2-3 provide the parts outside the CDR3, is GAGVSQSPSNKVTEKGKDVELRCDPISGHTALYWYRQSLGQGLEFLIYFQGNSAPDKSGLPSDRFSAERTGGSVSTLTIQRTQQEDSAVYLCASSFGTQDTDTQYFGPGTRLTVL.

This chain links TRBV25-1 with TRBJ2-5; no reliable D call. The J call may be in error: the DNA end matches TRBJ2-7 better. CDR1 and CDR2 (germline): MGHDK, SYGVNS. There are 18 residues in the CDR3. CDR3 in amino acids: CASSDLPFRTAAIYEQYF. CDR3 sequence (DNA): TGTGCCAGCAGTGATCTCCCGTTCCGGACGGCAGCGATCTACGAGCAGTACTTC.

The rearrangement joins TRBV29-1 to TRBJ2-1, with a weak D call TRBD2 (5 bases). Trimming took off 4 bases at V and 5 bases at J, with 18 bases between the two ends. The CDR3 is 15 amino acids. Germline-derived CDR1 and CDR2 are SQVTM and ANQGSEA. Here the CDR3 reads CSVAGSVRGNNEQFF. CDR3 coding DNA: TGCAGCGTTGCGGGGAGCGTAAGAGGGAACAATGAGCAGTTCTTC.

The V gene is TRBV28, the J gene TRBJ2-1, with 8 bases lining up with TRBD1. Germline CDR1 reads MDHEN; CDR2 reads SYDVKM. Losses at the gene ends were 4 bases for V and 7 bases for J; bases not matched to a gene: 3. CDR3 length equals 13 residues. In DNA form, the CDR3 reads TGTGCCAGCAGTTGGACAGGGCGGAATGAGCAGTTCTTC. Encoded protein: CASSWTGRNEQFF. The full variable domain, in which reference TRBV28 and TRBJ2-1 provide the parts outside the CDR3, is DVKVTQSSRYLVKRTGEKVFLECVQDMDHENMFWYRQDPGLGLRLIYFSYDVKMKEKGDIPEGYSVSREKKERFSLILESASTNQTSMYLCASSWTGRNEQFFGPGTRLTVL.

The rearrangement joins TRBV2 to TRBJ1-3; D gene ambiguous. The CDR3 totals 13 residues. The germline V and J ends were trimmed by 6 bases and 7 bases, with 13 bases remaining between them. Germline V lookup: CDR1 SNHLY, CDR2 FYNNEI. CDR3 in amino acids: CASSREGINTIYF. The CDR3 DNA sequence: TGTGCCAGCAGCCGAGAGGGAATCAACACCATATATTTT.

CDR3: CASSLGQNQPQHF. CDR3 nucleotide sequence: TGTGCCAGCAGCCTCGGGCAGAATCAGCCCCAGCATTTT. The V and J genes are TRBV28 and TRBJ1-5; D not resolved. The germline V and J ends were trimmed by 6 bases and 4 bases, with 10 bases remaining between them. The CDR3 contains 13 residues. Looked up from germline, CDR1 is MDHEN and CDR2 is SYDVKM.

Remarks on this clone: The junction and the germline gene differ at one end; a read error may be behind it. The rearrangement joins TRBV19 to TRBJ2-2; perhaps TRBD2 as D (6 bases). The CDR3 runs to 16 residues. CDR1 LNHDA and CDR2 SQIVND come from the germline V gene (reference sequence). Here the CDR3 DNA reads TGTGCCAGTAGTATTATAGCGGAACCGAACGCCGGGGAGCTGTTTTTT. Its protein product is CASSIIAEPNAGELFF. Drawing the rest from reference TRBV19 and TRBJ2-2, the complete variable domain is DGGITQSPKYLFRKEGQNVTLSCEQNLNHDAMYWYRQDPGQGLRLIYYSQIVNDFQKGDIAEGYSVSREKKESFPLTVTSAQKNPTAFYLCASSIIAEPNAGELFFGEGSRLTVL.